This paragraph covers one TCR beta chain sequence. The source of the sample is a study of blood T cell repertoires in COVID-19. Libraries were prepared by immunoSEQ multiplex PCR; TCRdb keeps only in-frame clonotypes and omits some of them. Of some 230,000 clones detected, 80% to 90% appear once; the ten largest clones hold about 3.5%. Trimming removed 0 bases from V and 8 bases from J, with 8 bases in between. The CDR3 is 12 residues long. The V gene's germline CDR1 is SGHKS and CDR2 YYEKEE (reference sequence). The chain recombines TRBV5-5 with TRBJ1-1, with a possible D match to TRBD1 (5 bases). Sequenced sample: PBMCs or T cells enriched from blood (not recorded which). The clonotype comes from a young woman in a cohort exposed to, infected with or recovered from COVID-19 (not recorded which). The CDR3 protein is CASSLARTEAFF. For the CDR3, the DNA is TGTGCCAGCAGCTTGGCCCGGACAGAAGCTTTCTTT.